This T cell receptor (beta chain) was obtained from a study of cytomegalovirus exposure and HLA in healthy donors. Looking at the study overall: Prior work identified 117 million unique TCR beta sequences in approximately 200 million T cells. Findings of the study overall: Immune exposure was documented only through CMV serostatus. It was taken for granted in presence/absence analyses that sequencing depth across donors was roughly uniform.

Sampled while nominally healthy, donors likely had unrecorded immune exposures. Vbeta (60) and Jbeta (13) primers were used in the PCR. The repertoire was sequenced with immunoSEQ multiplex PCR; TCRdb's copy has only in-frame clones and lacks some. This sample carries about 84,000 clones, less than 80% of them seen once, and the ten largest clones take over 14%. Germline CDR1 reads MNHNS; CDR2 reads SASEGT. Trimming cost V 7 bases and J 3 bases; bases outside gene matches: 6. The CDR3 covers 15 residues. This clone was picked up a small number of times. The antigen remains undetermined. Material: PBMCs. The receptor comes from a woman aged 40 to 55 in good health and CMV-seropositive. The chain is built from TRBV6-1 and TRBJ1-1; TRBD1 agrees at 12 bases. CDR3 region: CASKGQGASYTEAFF. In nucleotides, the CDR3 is TGTGCCAGCAAGGGACAGGGGGCTTCATACACTGAAGCTTTCTTT.